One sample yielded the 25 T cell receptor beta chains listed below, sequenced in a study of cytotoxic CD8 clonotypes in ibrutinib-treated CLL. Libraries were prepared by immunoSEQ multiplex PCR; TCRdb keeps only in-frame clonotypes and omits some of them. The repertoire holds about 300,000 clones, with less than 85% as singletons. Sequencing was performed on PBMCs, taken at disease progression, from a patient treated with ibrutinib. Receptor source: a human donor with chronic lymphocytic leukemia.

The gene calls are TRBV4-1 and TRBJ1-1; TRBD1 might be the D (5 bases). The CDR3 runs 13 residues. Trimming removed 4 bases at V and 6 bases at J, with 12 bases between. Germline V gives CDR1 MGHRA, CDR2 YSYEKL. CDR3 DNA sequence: TGCGCCAGCAGCCCGGGACTGACATCTGAAGCTTTCTTT. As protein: CASSPGLTSEAFF.

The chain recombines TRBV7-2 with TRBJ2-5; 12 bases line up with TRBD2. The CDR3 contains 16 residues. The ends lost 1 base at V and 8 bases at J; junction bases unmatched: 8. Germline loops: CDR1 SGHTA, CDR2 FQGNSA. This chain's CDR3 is CASSLVPSGGEVTQYF. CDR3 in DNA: TGTGCCAGCAGCTTAGTCCCTAGCGGGGGGGAAGTTACCCAGTACTTC.

CDR3 nucleotides: TGTGCCAGCTCACCACCCGGGACAGGGGGCAACTATGGCTACACCTTC. Its protein product is CASSPPGTGGNYGYTF. The V gene is TRBV18, the J gene TRBJ1-2; 12 nucleotides line up with TRBD1. CDR3 length: 16 amino acids. Germline V gene sequence: CDR1 KGHSH, CDR2 LQKENI. Unmatched junction bases numbered 1, after V lost 0 bases and J lost 2 bases.

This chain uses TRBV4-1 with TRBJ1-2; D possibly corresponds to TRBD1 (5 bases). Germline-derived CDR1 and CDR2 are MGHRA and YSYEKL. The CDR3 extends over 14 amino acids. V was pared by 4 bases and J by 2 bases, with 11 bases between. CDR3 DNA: TGCGCCAGCAGCCCCCAGGGTATAAACTATGGCTACACCTTC. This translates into CASSPQGINYGYTF.

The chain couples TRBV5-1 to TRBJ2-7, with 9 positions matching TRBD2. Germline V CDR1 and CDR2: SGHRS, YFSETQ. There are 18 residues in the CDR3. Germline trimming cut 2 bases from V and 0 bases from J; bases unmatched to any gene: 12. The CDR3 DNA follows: TGCGCCAGCAGCTTTAACTCTCCTAGCGGGAAGGGCTCCTACGAGCAGTACTTC. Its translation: CASSFNSPSGKGSYEQYF.

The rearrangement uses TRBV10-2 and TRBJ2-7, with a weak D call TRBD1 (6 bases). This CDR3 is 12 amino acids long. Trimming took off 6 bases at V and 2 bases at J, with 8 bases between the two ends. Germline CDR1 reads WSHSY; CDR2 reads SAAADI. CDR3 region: CASRGDTYEQYF. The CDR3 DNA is TGCGCCAGCAGGGGGGACACCTACGAGCAGTACTTC.

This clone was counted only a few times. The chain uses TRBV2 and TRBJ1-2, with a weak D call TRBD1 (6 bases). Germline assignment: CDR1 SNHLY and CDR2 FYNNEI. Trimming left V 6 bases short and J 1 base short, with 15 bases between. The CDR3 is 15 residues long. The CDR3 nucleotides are TGTGCCAGCAGCCGGTTACCCAGGGGTAACTATGGCTACACCTTC. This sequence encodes CASSRLPRGNYGYTF.

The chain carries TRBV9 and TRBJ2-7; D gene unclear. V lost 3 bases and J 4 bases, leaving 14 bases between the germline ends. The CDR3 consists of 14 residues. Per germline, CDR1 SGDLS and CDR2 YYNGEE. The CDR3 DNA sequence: TGTGCCAGCAGCGGGCACCCCGGACGGTACGAGCAGTACTTC. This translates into CASSGHPGRYEQYF.

The CDR3 DNA reads as TGTGCCAGCAGCCGAAGACTAGACACCTACACAGATACGCAGTATTTT. Amino acid sequence: CASSRRLDTYTDTQYF. The V gene is TRBV11-2, the J gene TRBJ2-3; D is perhaps TRBD2 (6 bases). The CDR3 consists of 16 residues. The germline CDR1 and CDR2 sequences are SGHAT and FQNNGV. Trimming left V 5 bases short and J 2 bases short, with 17 bases between.

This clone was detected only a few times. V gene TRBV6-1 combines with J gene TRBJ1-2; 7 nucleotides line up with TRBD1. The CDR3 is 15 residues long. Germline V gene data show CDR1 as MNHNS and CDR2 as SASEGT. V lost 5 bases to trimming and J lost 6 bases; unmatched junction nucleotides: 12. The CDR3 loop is CASSPYKTGSHGYTF. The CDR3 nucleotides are TGTGCCAGCAGTCCTTACAAGACAGGGTCTCATGGCTACACCTTC.

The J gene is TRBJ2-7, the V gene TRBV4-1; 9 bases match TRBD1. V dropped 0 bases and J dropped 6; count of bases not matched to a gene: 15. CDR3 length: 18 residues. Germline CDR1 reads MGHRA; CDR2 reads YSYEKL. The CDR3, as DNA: TGCGCCAGCAGCCAAGATCGGGACAGGGCGTTGGGAGTCTCCGAGCAGTACTTC. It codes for CASSQDRDRALGVSEQYF.

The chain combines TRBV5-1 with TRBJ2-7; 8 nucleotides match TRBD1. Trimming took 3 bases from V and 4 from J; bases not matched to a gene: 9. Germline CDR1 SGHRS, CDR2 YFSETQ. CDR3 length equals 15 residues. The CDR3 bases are TGCGCCAGCAGCTCCAGGACAGGGTGGGGGTACGAGCAGTACTTC. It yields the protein CASSSRTGWGYEQYF.

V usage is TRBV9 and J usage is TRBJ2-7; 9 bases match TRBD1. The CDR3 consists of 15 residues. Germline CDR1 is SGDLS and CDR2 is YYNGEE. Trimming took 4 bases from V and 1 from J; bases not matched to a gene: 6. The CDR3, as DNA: TGTGCCAGCAGCTCCCGGACAGGGGAGTCCTACGAGCAGTACTTC. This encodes CASSSRTGESYEQYF.

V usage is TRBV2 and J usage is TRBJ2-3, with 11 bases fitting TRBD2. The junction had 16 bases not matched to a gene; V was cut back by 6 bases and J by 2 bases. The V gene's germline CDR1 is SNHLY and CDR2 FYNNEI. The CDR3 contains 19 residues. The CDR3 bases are TGTGCCAGCAGGGAGCTAGCGGGGGGCCCGCTAAGCCCCACAGATACGCAGTATTTT. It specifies CASRELAGGPLSPTDTQYF.

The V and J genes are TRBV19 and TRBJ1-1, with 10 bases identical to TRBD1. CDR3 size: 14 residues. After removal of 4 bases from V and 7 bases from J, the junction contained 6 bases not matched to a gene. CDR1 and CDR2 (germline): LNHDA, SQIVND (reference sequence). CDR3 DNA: TGTGCCAGTAGTACCGGGACAGGGGTGTATGAAGCTTTCTTT. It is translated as CASSTGTGVYEAFF.

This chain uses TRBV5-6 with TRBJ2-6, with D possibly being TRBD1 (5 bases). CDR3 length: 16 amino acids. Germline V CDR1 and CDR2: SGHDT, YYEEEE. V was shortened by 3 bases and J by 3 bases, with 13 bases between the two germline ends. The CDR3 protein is CASSYQGPDGANVLTF. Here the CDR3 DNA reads TGTGCCAGCAGCTACCAGGGCCCAGATGGGGCCAACGTCCTGACTTTC.

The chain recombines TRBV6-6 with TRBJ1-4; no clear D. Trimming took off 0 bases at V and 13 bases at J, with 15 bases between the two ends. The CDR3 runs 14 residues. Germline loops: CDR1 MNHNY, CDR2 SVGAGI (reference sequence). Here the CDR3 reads CASSYSSAAPRLFF. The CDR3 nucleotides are TGTGCCAGCAGTTACTCGTCGGCAGCCCCTAGACTGTTTTTT.

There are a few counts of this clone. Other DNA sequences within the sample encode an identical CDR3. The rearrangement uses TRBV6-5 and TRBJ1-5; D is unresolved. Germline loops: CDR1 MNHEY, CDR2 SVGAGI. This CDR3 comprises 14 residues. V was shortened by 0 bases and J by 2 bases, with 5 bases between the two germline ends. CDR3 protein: CASSYSGGNQPQHF. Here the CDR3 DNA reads TGTGCCAGCAGTTACTCTGGGGGCAATCAGCCCCAGCATTTT.

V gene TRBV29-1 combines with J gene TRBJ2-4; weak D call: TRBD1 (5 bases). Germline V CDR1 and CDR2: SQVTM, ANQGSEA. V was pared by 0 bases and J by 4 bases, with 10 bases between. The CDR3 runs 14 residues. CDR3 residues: CSVEDRASKNIQYF. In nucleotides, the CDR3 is TGCAGCGTTGAAGACAGGGCGTCAAAAAACATTCAGTACTTC.

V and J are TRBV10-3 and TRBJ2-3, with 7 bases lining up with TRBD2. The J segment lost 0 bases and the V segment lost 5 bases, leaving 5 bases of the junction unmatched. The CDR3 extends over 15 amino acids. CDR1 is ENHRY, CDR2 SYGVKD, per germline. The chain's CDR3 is CAISNLAESTDTQYF. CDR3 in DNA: TGTGCCATCAGTAACCTAGCGGAGAGCACAGATACGCAGTATTTT.

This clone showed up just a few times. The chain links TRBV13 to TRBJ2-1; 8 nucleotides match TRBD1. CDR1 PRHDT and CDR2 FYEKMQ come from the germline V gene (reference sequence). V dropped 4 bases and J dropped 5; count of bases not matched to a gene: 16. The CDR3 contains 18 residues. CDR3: CASSSPALLTGVNNEQFF. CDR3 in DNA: TGTGCCAGCAGCTCTCCCGCACTATTGACAGGGGTGAACAATGAGCAGTTCTTC.

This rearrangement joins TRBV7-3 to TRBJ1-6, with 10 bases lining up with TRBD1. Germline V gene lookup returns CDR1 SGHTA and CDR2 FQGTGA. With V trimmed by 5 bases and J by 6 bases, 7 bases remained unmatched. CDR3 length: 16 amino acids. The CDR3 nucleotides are TGTGCCAGCAGCACCGGGACAGGGGTCGGTAATTCACCCCTCCACTTT. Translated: CASSTGTGVGNSPLHF.

The CDR3 here is CSVPSQETQYF. In nucleotides, the CDR3 is TGCAGCGTTCCAAGCCAAGAGACCCAGTACTTC. The chain carries TRBV29-1 and TRBJ2-5; D ambiguous. Germline loops: CDR1 SQVTM, CDR2 ANQGSEA. The CDR3 loop spans 11 amino acids. V was trimmed by 5 bases and J by 1 base, leaving 5 bases between them.

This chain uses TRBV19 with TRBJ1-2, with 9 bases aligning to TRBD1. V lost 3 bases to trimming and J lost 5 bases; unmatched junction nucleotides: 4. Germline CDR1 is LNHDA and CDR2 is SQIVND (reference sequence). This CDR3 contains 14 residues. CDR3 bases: TGTGCCAGTAGTATGGGACAGGGTATGTATGGCTACACCTTC. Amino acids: CASSMGQGMYGYTF. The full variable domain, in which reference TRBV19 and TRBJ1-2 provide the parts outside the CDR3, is DGGITQSPKYLFRKEGQNVTLSCEQNLNHDAMYWYRQDPGQGLRLIYYSQIVNDFQKGDIAEGYSVSREKKESFPLTVTSAQKNPTAFYLCASSMGQGMYGYTFGSGTRLTVV.

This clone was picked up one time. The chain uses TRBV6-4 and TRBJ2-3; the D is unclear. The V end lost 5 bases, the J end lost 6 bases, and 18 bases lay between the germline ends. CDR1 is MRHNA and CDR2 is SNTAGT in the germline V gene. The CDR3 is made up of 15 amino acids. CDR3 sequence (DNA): TGTGCCAGCAGTCCAGAGGACCATCCAGCCGATACGCAGTATTTT. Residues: CASSPEDHPADTQYF.